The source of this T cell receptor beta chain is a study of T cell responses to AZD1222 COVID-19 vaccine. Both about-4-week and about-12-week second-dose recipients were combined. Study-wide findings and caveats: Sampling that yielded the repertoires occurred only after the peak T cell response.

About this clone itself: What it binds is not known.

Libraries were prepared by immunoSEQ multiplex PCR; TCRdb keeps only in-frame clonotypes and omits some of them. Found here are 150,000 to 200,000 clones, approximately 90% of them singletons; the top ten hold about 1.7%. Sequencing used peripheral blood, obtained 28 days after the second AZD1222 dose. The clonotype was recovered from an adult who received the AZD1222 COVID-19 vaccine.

The CDR3 loop reads CASSLDPVQGAKNIQYF. As DNA, the CDR3 is TGTGCCAGCAGCTTAGATCCGGTGCAGGGAGCCAAAAACATTCAGTACTTC. The gene calls are TRBV11-2 and TRBJ2-4; D might be TRBD1 (5 bases). V was cut by 0 bases and J by 0 bases, with 12 bases left in between. Per the germline V gene, CDR1 is SGHAT and CDR2 is FQNNGV. The CDR3 loop spans 17 amino acids.